This TCR beta chain was sequenced in a study of naive and memory T cell subsets. Notes on the study in general: Possibly reflecting memory cells re-expressing CD45RA, a few larger clonotypes occurred in naive repertoires, especially CD8. Over 95% of naive TCR sequences appeared only once after error correction, unlike memory subsets.

Two oligonucleotides, mixed equimolar, formed the beta constant-region primer covering TRBC1 and TRBC2. Ligated cDNA was amplified by four rounds of PCR with nested alpha and beta constant-region primers and SP2. TCRdb ran MiXCR on the UMI-ligation and nested PCR reads and lists one entry per CDR3 protein. The table includes 99,000 or so distinct CDR3 sequences, more than 14% detected once. Separate alpha and beta amplification began at the second PCR step. Four subsets defined by CD45RA and CD27 were sorted after CD3, CD4, CD8 and live/dead staining. This clonotype was counted at least ten times. Its antigen is unidentified. Trimming stripped 3 bases from V and 1 base from J, with 10 bases between. The CDR3 runs to 13 residues. Germline V gene data show CDR1 as SQVTM and CDR2 as ANQGSEA.

Sequencing was performed on naive CD8+ T cells from blood. The clonotype was recovered from a human donor in good health. V is TRBV29-1 and J is TRBJ2-7; D remains unclear. The DNA for the CDR3 is TGCAGCGTTGAGGGCGTCCAATCCTACGAGCAGTACTTC. It yields the protein CSVEGVQSYEQYF.